This paragraph covers one TCR beta chain sequence. Its antigen is undetermined. This entry belongs to a study of long-term antiretroviral therapy in people with HIV. General study points: Control repertoires displayed wider CDR3 length ranges than the HIV repertoires.

A v3.0 immunoSEQ assay was performed at survey level. Sequencing aimed at roughly 35,000-50,000 T-cell genomes per sample. The assay was immunoSEQ multiplex PCR, and TCRdb's table has in-frame clones only and misses some. The sample has some 27,000 clones, over 90% seen once; the top ten hold over 5%. This specimen consisted of unsorted PBMCs, obtained around 6.5 years after starting antiretroviral therapy. This clonotype originated in a woman in her thirties or forties with HIV.

The CDR3 loop is CASSGVIGSDTGELFF. Here the CDR3 DNA reads TGTGCCAGCAGCGGAGTAATAGGGAGCGACACCGGGGAGCTGTTTTTT. The V gene is TRBV7-6, the J gene TRBJ2-2; D is possibly TRBD2 (5 bases). The V gene lost 5 bases and the J gene lost 3 bases, with 16 bases spanning the gap. Germline V gives CDR1 SGHVS, CDR2 FNYEAQ. The CDR3 runs 16 residues.